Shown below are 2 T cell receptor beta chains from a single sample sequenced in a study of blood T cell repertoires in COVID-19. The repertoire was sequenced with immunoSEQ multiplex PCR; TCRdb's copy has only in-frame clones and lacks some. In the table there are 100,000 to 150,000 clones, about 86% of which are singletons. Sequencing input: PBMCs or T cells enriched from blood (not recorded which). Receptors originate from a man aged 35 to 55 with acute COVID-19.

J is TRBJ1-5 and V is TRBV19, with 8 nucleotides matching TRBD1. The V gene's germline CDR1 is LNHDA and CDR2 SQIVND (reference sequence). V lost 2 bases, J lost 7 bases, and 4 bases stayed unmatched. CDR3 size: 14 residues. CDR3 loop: CASSITGGGQPQHF. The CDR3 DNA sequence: TGTGCCAGTAGTATAACAGGGGGGGGCCAGCCCCAGCATTTT.

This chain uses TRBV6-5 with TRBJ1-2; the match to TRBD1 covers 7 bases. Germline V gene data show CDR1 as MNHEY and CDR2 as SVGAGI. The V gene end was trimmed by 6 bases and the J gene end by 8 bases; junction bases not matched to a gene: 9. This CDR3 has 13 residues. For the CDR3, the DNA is TGTGCCAGCAGCCGCGACAGGGTAAAAGGCTACACCTTC. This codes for CASSRDRVKGYTF.